This T cell receptor beta chain was profiled in a study of regulatory T cells in long-lasting Graves disease. Background on the study: Graves' cases, newly diagnosed, had used antithyroid drugs under 3 months.

The CDR3 extends over 15 amino acids. V was shortened by 3 bases and J by 0 bases, with 9 bases between the two germline ends. Noted time point: newly diagnosed GD, antithyroid drugs for less than 3 months. From PBMCs, RNA was extracted and then used to make the TCR library. Arm-PCR with iRepertoire HTBI primers amplified the CDR3 regions for these TCR beta libraries. TCRdb reanalysed the multiplex PCR reads using MiXCR and keeps one entry per CDR3 protein. Of around 450,000 distinct CDR3 sequences detected, about 15% appear once; the ten largest clones hold over 7.5%. There are many counts of this clonotype. This sample was also put to use in a study of T cells in Graves' hyperthyroidism and ophthalmopathy.

This clonotype was sampled from a woman aged 40 to 55 with Graves disease. The material sequenced was peripheral blood mononuclear cells (PBMCs), taken at new diagnosis, from a patient treated with antithyroid drugs. V gene TRBV12-3 or TRBV12-4 combines with J gene TRBJ2-1; D is ambiguous. The CDR3 loop is CASSFYISSYNEQFF. In DNA form, the CDR3 reads TGTGCCAGCAGTTTCTATATAAGCTCCTACAATGAGCAGTTCTTC.